These 22 T cell receptor beta chains were sequenced from one sample in a study of CD8 T cells in ankylosing spondylitis. TCRdb re-called the 5' RACE reads through MiXCR, storing one row per CDR3 protein. The sample yields nearly 350,000 distinct CDR3 sequences, over 12% seen once. Material: blood, either unsorted or a sorted T cell fraction (not recorded which). These receptors came from a male donor with ankylosing spondylitis or in good health (not recorded which).

This clonotype was seen a handful of times. This chain links TRBV7-2 with TRBJ1-5, with D perhaps TRBD1 (5 bases). The CDR3 loop spans 15 amino acids. V was clipped by 2 bases and J by 5 bases, with 13 bases between them. The germline gives CDR1 SGHTA, CDR2 FQGNSA. Written as DNA, the CDR3 is TGTGCCAGCAGCTTAAGGGCCGGGACCCATCAGCCCCAGCATTTT. Translating gives CASSLRAGTHQPQHF.

The chain combines TRBV12-3 or TRBV12-4 with TRBJ2-7; 11 bases are a match to TRBD1. The CDR3 is 15 residues long. Trimming took 5 bases from V and 3 from J; bases not matched to a gene: 6. The CDR3 coding sequence is TGTGCCAGCAGTCCCCTCGGGACAGGGGGCTACGAGCAGTACTTC. This gives the protein CASSPLGTGGYEQYF.

A few counts support this clonotype. The CDR3 here is CASSLVTSGRAIYNEQFF. DNA for the CDR3: TGTGCCAGCAGCTTAGTTACTAGCGGGAGGGCCATATACAATGAGCAGTTCTTC. The V gene is TRBV11-1, the J gene TRBJ2-1, with TRBD2 matching over 13 bases. Germline V lookup: CDR1 SGHAT, CDR2 FQDESV (reference sequence). The ends lost 1 base at V and 4 bases at J; junction bases unmatched: 7. This CDR3 has 18 amino acids.

This clonotype was recorded a few times. V and J are TRBV3-1 and TRBJ2-3; no definite D call. CDR3 length equals 14 residues. Germline V gene sequence: CDR1 LGHDT, CDR2 YNNKEL (reference sequence). The V gene lost 0 bases and the J gene lost 1 base, with 5 bases spanning the gap. This CDR3 is CASSQDGRTDTQYF. In nucleotides, the CDR3 is TGTGCCAGCAGCCAAGATGGACGCACAGATACGCAGTATTTT.

J is TRBJ1-2 and V is TRBV20-1; 7 nucleotides match TRBD1. The CDR3 is 13 residues long. V dropped 3 bases and J dropped 5; count of bases not matched to a gene: 6. Germline CDR1 is DFQATT and CDR2 is SNEGSKA (reference sequence). The CDR3 sequence: CSASTGVGYGYTF. In DNA form, the CDR3 reads TGCAGTGCTAGCACAGGGGTAGGGTATGGCTACACCTTC.

CDR3 amino acids: CASSSVGTGELFF. The CDR3 coding sequence is TGTGCCAGCAGTTCGGTCGGTACCGGGGAGCTGTTTTTT. The chain carries TRBV12-3 or TRBV12-4 and TRBJ2-2; D ambiguous. V gave up 4 bases and J gave up 5 bases, with 8 bases separating them. The CDR3 has 13 amino acids.

This clonotype was counted a few times. This sequence joins TRBV29-1 and TRBJ1-2, with D maybe TRBD1 (6 bases). The germline gives CDR1 SQVTM, CDR2 ANQGSEA. The CDR3 is made up of 14 amino acids. Trimming took 0 bases from V and 5 from J, leaving 13 bases between them. The DNA of the CDR3 is TGCAGCGTTGAAGACAGGGGACGAGATTATGGCTACACCTTC. This translates into CSVEDRGRDYGYTF.

The V and J genes are TRBV11-2 and TRBJ2-7; 7 bases align to TRBD1. Unmatched junction bases numbered 6, after V lost 3 bases and J lost 1 base. There are 15 residues in the CDR3. Germline V lookup: CDR1 SGHAT, CDR2 FQNNGV. The CDR3 sequence: CASSFTGVNSYEQYF. The CDR3 DNA reads as TGTGCCAGCAGCTTTACAGGGGTTAATTCCTACGAGCAGTACTTC.

This clonotype appeared many times. The chain couples TRBV12-3 or TRBV12-4 to TRBJ2-1; D possibly uses TRBD1 or TRBD2 (5 bases each). This CDR3 is 15 amino acids long. Trimming stripped 3 bases from V and 0 bases from J, with 9 bases between. CDR3 in amino acids: CASSFWGSSYNEQFF. In nucleotides, the CDR3 is TGTGCCAGCAGTTTCTGGGGGAGCTCCTACAATGAGCAGTTCTTC.

This clonotype was detected only a few times. This chain joins TRBV12-3 or TRBV12-4 and TRBJ2-1, with D possibly being TRBD1 (6 bases). The V end lost 3 bases, the J end lost 8 bases, and 11 bases lay between the germline ends. The CDR3 loop spans 13 amino acids. The CDR3 region is CASSLGAIDEQFF. The CDR3 nucleotides are TGTGCCAGCAGTTTGGGGGCCATCGATGAGCAGTTCTTC.

The CDR3 is CASIPSRDRRETQYF. The CDR3 DNA sequence: TGTGCCAGCATTCCCTCGAGGGACAGGAGAGAGACCCAGTACTTC. This chain joins TRBV6-5 and TRBJ2-5; 8 bases agree with TRBD1. The V and J ends lost 7 bases and 4 bases, in that order; junction bases with no gene match: 11. The germline V gene encodes CDR1 MNHEY and CDR2 SVGAGI. The CDR3 extends over 15 amino acids.

This clonotype was picked up a small number of times. This sequence joins TRBV20-1 and TRBJ1-1; no firm D call. V lost 0 bases and J lost 1, with 15 bases in between. The CDR3 is 16 amino acids. CDR1 and CDR2 from the germline V gene are DFQATT and SNEGSKA (reference sequence). The CDR3 DNA sequence: TGCAGTGCTAGAGACCCCTCCTCCGTCGGGAACACTGAAGCTTTCTTT. It yields the protein CSARDPSSVGNTEAFF.

The J gene is TRBJ2-1, the V gene TRBV5-1, with TRBD2 identical over 11 bases. The V gene's germline CDR1 is SGHRS and CDR2 YFSETQ. J gave up 8 bases and V 6 bases, and 13 bases lay outside the gene matches. This CDR3 has 16 amino acids. CDR3 sequence (DNA): TGCGCCAGCATGGTCGGCGCTAGCGGGGGGTCGGATGAGCAGTTCTTC. This sequence encodes CASMVGASGGSDEQFF.

This clonotype has at least ten counts. CDR3 region: CASSIYPGVNTEAFF. The CDR3 DNA follows: TGTGCCAGCAGCATATACCCAGGGGTGAACACTGAAGCTTTCTTT. This chain joins TRBV7-8 and TRBJ1-1, with D perhaps matching TRBD1 (6 bases). This CDR3 spans 15 amino acids. The V end lost 5 bases, the J end lost 0 bases, and 13 bases lay between the germline ends. CDR1 SGHVS and CDR2 FQNEAQ come from the germline V gene.

This clonotype was counted a few times. The CDR3 region is CASSLEGGIYEQYF. The CDR3 coding sequence is TGTGCCAGCAGCTTAGAAGGGGGGATCTACGAGCAGTACTTC. This chain links TRBV7-2 with TRBJ2-7, with D perhaps matching TRBD1 or TRBD2 (6 bases each). Per the germline V gene, CDR1 is SGHTA and CDR2 is FQGNSA. The germline V and J ends were trimmed by 1 base and 3 bases, with 10 bases remaining between them. The CDR3 length is 14 residues. The complete variable domain, with remaining parts taken from reference TRBV7-2 and TRBJ2-7, reads GAGVSQSPSNKVTEKGKDVELRCDPISGHTALYWYRQSLGQGLEFLIYFQGNSAPDKSGLPSDRFSAERTGGSVSTLTIQRTQQEDSAVYLCASSLEGGIYEQYFGPGTRLTVT.

This clonotype has just a few counts. This chain links TRBV6-5 with TRBJ1-6, with D unclear. Germline V gene data show CDR1 as MNHEY and CDR2 as SVGAGI. CDR3 length equals 16 residues. Between the trimmed V and J ends, which lost 0 bases and 10 bases, there was a span of 16 bases. This CDR3 is CASSYSTGLMGSPLHF. The CDR3 coding sequence is TGTGCCAGCAGTTACTCGACGGGGTTGATGGGATCACCCCTCCACTTT.

V usage is TRBV5-1 and J usage is TRBJ1-2; 9 nucleotides line up with TRBD1. CDR1 is SGHRS, CDR2 YFSETQ, per germline. This CDR3 contains 13 residues. With V trimmed by 4 bases and J by 6 bases, 4 bases remained unmatched. CDR3 DNA sequence: TGCGCCAGCAGCCACAGGGGGCTGGATGGCTACACCTTC. It translates to CASSHRGLDGYTF.

The chain uses TRBV6-1 and TRBJ2-4; D call uncertain. CDR3 length: 14 amino acids. V lost 5 bases and J 1 base, leaving 9 bases between the germline ends. CDR1 and CDR2 from the germline V gene are MNHNS and SASEGT. The CDR3 region has the DNA TGTGCCAGCAGTCCGGGCAGCGCCAAAAACATTCAGTACTTC. Translated, it gives CASSPGSAKNIQYF.

The V and J genes are TRBV6-5 and TRBJ2-1; TRBD1 might be the D (6 bases). The V and J ends lost 2 bases and 6 bases respectively, with 8 bases between them. CDR1 and CDR2 (germline): MNHEY, SVGAGI. CDR3 size: 13 residues. CDR3 DNA: TGTGCCAGCAGTTACAGGGGGTTCAATGAGCAGTTCTTC. Protein product: CASSYRGFNEQFF.

The chain employs TRBV10-3 and TRBJ2-1, with TRBD2 matching over 14 bases. Trimming removed 10 bases from V and 7 bases from J; junction bases left unmatched: 6. The germline V gene encodes CDR1 ENHRY and CDR2 SYGVKD. The CDR3 runs 14 residues. CDR3 sequence (DNA): TGTGCCACCACGGGACTAGCGGGAGAAAATGAGCAGTTCTTC. Protein product: CATTGLAGENEQFF.

The chain has TRBV5-1 and TRBJ2-7; 7 nucleotides align to TRBD1. This CDR3 contains 14 residues. Germline lookup yields CDR1 SGHRS and CDR2 YFSETQ. Trimming removed 4 bases from V and 6 bases from J; junction bases left unmatched: 10. The CDR3 bases are TGCGCCAGCAGCGGAAGACAGGGATGGTCCGAGCAGTACTTC. This translates into CASSGRQGWSEQYF.

The V call is TRBV2, the J call TRBJ2-1; 12 bases align to TRBD2. This CDR3 contains 14 residues. V lost 5 bases, J lost 9 bases, and 5 bases stayed unmatched. Germline assignment: CDR1 SNHLY and CDR2 FYNNEI. The CDR3 region has the DNA TGTGCCAGCAGTCTGACTAGCGGGAGCCCTGAGCAGTTCTTC. It specifies CASSLTSGSPEQFF.